One and the same sample provided the 28 T cell receptor beta chains below, sequenced in a study of beta chain features in type 1 diabetes. The study, taken as a whole, reports: Type 1 diabetes patients had moderately but significantly shorter TCRB CDR3s in all four CD4+ subsets.

The isolated RNA, all of it, was reverse transcribed, so expressed TCRB transcripts were what got sequenced. Data came from immunoSEQ multiplex PCR; TCRdb stores just in-frame clones and leaves some out. This table has 300,000 to 400,000 clones, over 8.5% appearing once. Antigen specificity for these receptors is unknown. Sequenced sample: central memory CD4+ T cells from blood. The receptors were gathered from a young man with type 1 diabetes.

The chain has TRBV7-9 and TRBJ1-4, with D uncertain. The CDR3 spans 15 residues. CDR1 is SEHNR and CDR2 is FQNEAQ in the germline V gene (reference sequence). V was clipped by 2 bases and J by 4 bases, with 11 bases between them. The chain's CDR3 is CASSLSTAYNEKLFF. As DNA, the CDR3 is TGTGCCAGCAGCTTAAGTACAGCCTATAATGAAAAACTGTTTTTT.

This clone appeared a few times. An end of the junction does not agree with germline; a read error may underlie this. V gene TRBV7-9 combines with J gene TRBJ1-1; D is ambiguous. This CDR3 is 8 amino acids long. The germline CDR1 and CDR2 sequences are SEHNR and FQNEAQ (reference sequence). The chain's CDR3 is CASSLYVW. DNA of the CDR3: TGTGCCAGCAGCTTGTATGTGTGG. The full variable domain, with the rest looked up from reference TRBV7-9 and TRBJ1-1, is DTGVSQNPRHKITKRGQNVTFRCDPISEHNRLYWYRQTLGQGPEFLTYFQNEAQLEKSRLLSDRFSAERPKGSFSTLEIQRTEQGDSAMYLCASSLYVWGQGTRLTVV.

About this clone itself: Other nucleotide sequences from this sample produce the same CDR3. V and J are TRBV9 and TRBJ2-3, with D tentatively TRBD2 (6 bases). Germline V lookup: CDR1 SGDLS, CDR2 YYNGEE. The CDR3 loop spans 16 amino acids. V shed 0 bases and J shed 2 bases, with 13 bases lying between them. The CDR3 spells CASSVGVSGYTDTQYF. In DNA form, the CDR3 reads TGTGCCAGCAGCGTAGGGGTTAGCGGTTACACAGATACGCAGTATTTT.

The chain recombines TRBV19 with TRBJ2-7; TRBD1 is a possible D gene (6 bases). This CDR3 spans 15 amino acids. V lost 6 bases, J lost 1 base, and 16 bases lay in between. CDR1 is LNHDA, CDR2 SQIVND, per germline (reference sequence). The DNA of the CDR3 is TGTGCCAGTAGCATTAACAGGGTTTGGTCCTACGAGCAGTACTTC. The encoded protein is CASSINRVWSYEQYF.

This clone was observed a few times. The chain uses TRBV30 and TRBJ1-2; 7 nucleotides line up with TRBD1. The CDR3 spans 14 residues. V was pared by 4 bases and J by 0 bases, with 5 bases of the junction left unmatched. Germline values: CDR1 GTSNPN, CDR2 SVGIG (reference sequence). CDR3 in amino acids: CAWIKQGSNYGYTF. The DNA for the CDR3 is TGTGCCTGGATCAAACAGGGGTCTAACTATGGCTACACCTTC.

This clone was counted only a few times. The chain links TRBV5-4 to TRBJ1-5; 7 bases align to TRBD1. The CDR3 length is 14 residues. Per germline, CDR1 SGHNT and CDR2 YYREEE (reference sequence). J was trimmed by 3 bases and V by 5 bases; bases with no gene match: 5. CDR3 DNA sequence: TGTGCCAGCAGTCAGGGACAGTCCAATCAGCCCCAGCATTTT. This sequence encodes CASSQGQSNQPQHF.

This chain joins TRBV28 and TRBJ1-2; D is perhaps TRBD1 (6 bases). The ends were cut back, 7 bases at V and 12 bases at J, with 21 bases in the middle. Germline assignment: CDR1 MDHEN and CDR2 SYDVKM. CDR3 length: 13 amino acids. In DNA, the CDR3 is TGTGCCAGCAAGGAAGGGGGTCTTGGGGGCCACACCTTC. It encodes CASKEGGLGGHTF.

This clone was found a few times. The chain combines TRBV28 with TRBJ2-7; 8 bases map to TRBD1. Germline trimming cut 6 bases from V and 1 base from J; bases unmatched to any gene: 8. This CDR3 region has 15 residues. Germline V CDR1 and CDR2: MDHEN, SYDVKM. In DNA, the CDR3 is TGTGCCAGCAGCCCCCAGGGGGCGCAATCCTACGAGCAGTACTTC. Amino acid sequence: CASSPQGAQSYEQYF.

V usage is TRBV7-2 and J usage is TRBJ1-1; D remains ambiguous. With 4 bases removed from V and 8 bases from J, the gap between germline ends came to 14 bases. CDR3 length: 13 amino acids. Germline V gene sequence: CDR1 SGHTA, CDR2 FQGNSA. The chain's CDR3 is CASSYQPGEEAFF. In DNA, the CDR3 is TGTGCCAGCAGCTACCAACCCGGCGAGGAAGCTTTCTTT.

This clone turned up a few times. The chain has TRBV19 and TRBJ2-7; 7 nucleotides align to TRBD1. V lost 3 bases and J lost 4; bases outside the gene matches: 6. The CDR3 sequence is 14 residues long. In germline, CDR1 is LNHDA, CDR2 SQIVND (reference sequence). The CDR3, as DNA: TGTGCCAGTAGTATCTCGGGACAGTTATACGAGCAGTACTTC. This gives the protein CASSISGQLYEQYF.

The chain combines TRBV29-1 with TRBJ2-4; 7 nucleotides agree with TRBD1. V shed 6 bases, J shed 7 bases, and the junction held 9 bases outside the gene matches. The CDR3 is 13 residues long. CDR1 is SQVTM and CDR2 is ANQGSEA in the germline V gene. The CDR3 DNA is TGCAGCGTGGACGAACAGGGGTCTAACATTCAGTACTTC. This encodes CSVDEQGSNIQYF.

This clone was found a few times. V and J are TRBV7-2 and TRBJ2-1, with 12 positions matching TRBD1. Germline V CDR1 and CDR2: SGHTA, FQGNSA. The CDR3 has 15 amino acids. V lost 4 bases, J lost 13 bases, and 11 bases stayed unmatched. This chain's CDR3 is CASSSTRDRGHPQFF. Written as DNA, the CDR3 is TGTGCCAGCAGCTCAACCCGGGACAGGGGGCACCCTCAGTTCTTC.

The chain joins TRBV2 to TRBJ2-7, with D possibly called TRBD1 or TRBD2 (5 bases each). The germline CDR1 and CDR2 sequences are SNHLY and FYNNEI. The CDR3 loop spans 15 amino acids. Trimming removed 5 bases at V and 4 bases at J, with 18 bases between. The DNA of the CDR3 is TGTGCCAGCAGTCGGCCCGGGACGGAGAATTACGAGCAGTACTTC. The encoded protein is CASSRPGTENYEQYF.

This clone has only a few counts. This chain connects TRBV5-1 to TRBJ2-7, with 7 nucleotides matching TRBD1. Germline V gives CDR1 SGHRS, CDR2 YFSETQ. With V trimmed by 0 bases and J by 6 bases, 9 bases remained unmatched. CDR3 length: 15 residues. CDR3 in DNA: TGCGCCAGCAGCTTGGAGTCGAGGGGGCCTCGCGAGCAGTACTTC. Its translation is CASSLESRGPREQYF.

V and J are TRBV6-5 and TRBJ2-3; 8 bases are shared with TRBD1. J gave up 9 bases and V 1 base, and 6 bases lay outside the gene matches. In germline, CDR1 is MNHEY, CDR2 SVGAGI. This CDR3 is 14 amino acids long. For the CDR3, the DNA is TGTGCCAGCAGTTACTACCGGACAGGGAGCACGCAGTATTTT. Protein: CASSYYRTGSTQYF.

This clone was recorded at least ten times. This chain links TRBV18 with TRBJ2-7; no reliable D call. The germline V gene encodes CDR1 KGHSH and CDR2 LQKENI. The CDR3 spans 12 residues. V was pared by 3 bases and J by 0 bases, with 3 bases between. The CDR3 sequence is CASSPVSYEQYF. DNA for the CDR3: TGTGCCAGCTCACCCGTCTCCTACGAGCAGTACTTC.

This clone was counted only a few times. The chain joins TRBV28 to TRBJ1-2, with 9 bases fitting TRBD1. V trimming: 4 bases; J trimming: 5 bases; junction bases outside the gene matches: 8. This CDR3 is 15 amino acids long. Germline V gene sequence: CDR1 MDHEN, CDR2 SYDVKM. Here the CDR3 DNA reads TGTGCCAGCAGTTCCGCGGACAGGGGAGCGTATGGCTACACCTTC. Protein product: CASSSADRGAYGYTF.

This rearrangement joins TRBV6-1 to TRBJ1-1, with 9 bases fitting TRBD1. Germline V lookup: CDR1 MNHNS, CDR2 SASEGT. The trim removed 3 bases at V and 0 bases at J, leaving 2 bases unmatched. This CDR3 has 15 residues. As DNA, the CDR3 is TGTGCCAGCAGTGAGGGACAGGGAATGAACACTGAAGCTTTCTTT. This sequence encodes CASSEGQGMNTEAFF.

The table lists this clone with many counts. V is TRBV19 and J is TRBJ2-6; maybe TRBD2 (5 bases). The CDR3 is 15 residues long. The germline CDR1 and CDR2 sequences are LNHDA and SQIVND (reference sequence). The ends were cut back, 8 bases at V and 0 bases at J, with 11 bases in the middle. In DNA form, the CDR3 reads TGTGCCAGTCGAACGGGAAGCTCTGGGGCCAACGTCCTGACTTTC. Protein: CASRTGSSGANVLTF.

The V gene is TRBV7-2, the J gene TRBJ1-3, with 7 positions matching TRBD1. CDR1 and CDR2 (germline): SGHTA, FQGNSA. V was pared by 5 bases and J by 6 bases, with 10 bases of the junction left unmatched. This CDR3 has 15 residues. In nucleotides, the CDR3 is TGTGCCAGCAGCCTTACGACAGGGAGAGAAAACACCATATATTTT. Translating gives CASSLTTGRENTIYF. The full variable domain, with the rest looked up from reference TRBV7-2 and TRBJ1-3, is GAGVSQSPSNKVTEKGKDVELRCDPISGHTALYWYRQSLGQGLEFLIYFQGNSAPDKSGLPSDRFSAERTGGSVSTLTIQRTQQEDSAVYLCASSLTTGRENTIYFGEGSWLTVV.

The chain joins TRBV9 to TRBJ2-2; D not certain. Trimming removed 4 bases from V and 10 bases from J, with 14 bases in between. CDR1 and CDR2 (germline): SGDLS, YYNGEE. CDR3 size: 13 residues. CDR3 bases: TGTGCCAGCAGCTTAAGCCCTAGAGAGGAGCTGTTTTTT. It is translated as CASSLSPREELFF.

This clone has only a few counts. This rearrangement joins TRBV28 to TRBJ1-2; maybe TRBD1 (5 bases). CDR1 is MDHEN, CDR2 SYDVKM, per germline. The CDR3 is 16 amino acids. The V and J ends lost 8 bases and 4 bases respectively, with 23 bases between them. CDR3 nucleotide sequence: TGTGCCAGCCGGCGAGGGGTTAACTCTTTCCTCTATGGCTACACCTTC. Its translation is CASRRGVNSFLYGYTF.

The sample holds a few counts of this clone. The chain couples TRBV28 to TRBJ1-5; 7 bases are a match to TRBD1. Germline assignment: CDR1 MDHEN and CDR2 SYDVKM. The CDR3 extends over 15 amino acids. Trimming at V came to 7 bases and at J to 7 bases, leaving 13 bases not matched to a gene. For the CDR3, the DNA is TGTGCCAGCAACCCCCTAGCAGGGGGGAGGCAGCCCCAGCATTTT. Translation: CASNPLAGGRQPQHF.

CDR3 residues: CASSSGQGAGGYTF. The CDR3 DNA follows: TGTGCCAGCAGCTCGGGACAGGGGGCCGGCGGCTACACCTTC. The chain joins TRBV5-4 to TRBJ1-2; 12 bases agree with TRBD1. The length of the CDR3 is 14 residues. Germline V CDR1 and CDR2: SGHNT, YYREEE (reference sequence). With 3 bases clipped from V and 8 bases from J, the junction kept 5 bases outside the gene matches.

This clone has a handful of counts. The V call is TRBV28, the J call TRBJ1-1; the match to TRBD1 covers 9 bases. Germline CDR1 and CDR2: MDHEN and SYDVKM. V shed 7 bases and J 4 bases; nucleotides not matched to a gene: 10. The CDR3 runs 15 residues. This CDR3 reads CASTPGDRDSTEAFF. CDR3 in DNA: TGTGCCAGCACCCCAGGGGACAGGGATAGCACTGAAGCTTTCTTT. Using reference TRBV28 and TRBJ1-1 for the parts outside the CDR3, the full variable domain is DVKVTQSSRYLVKRTGEKVFLECVQDMDHENMFWYRQDPGLGLRLIYFSYDVKMKEKGDIPEGYSVSREKKERFSLILESASTNQTSMYLCASTPGDRDSTEAFFGQGTRLTVV.

The chain uses TRBV18 and TRBJ2-5; D is possibly TRBD1 (6 bases). Per the germline V gene, CDR1 is KGHSH and CDR2 is LQKENI. This CDR3 has 17 residues. The V end lost 3 bases, the J end lost 1 base, and 18 bases lay between the germline ends. CDR3 sequence (DNA): TGTGCCAGCTCACCCGACCTAACAGGGACCTTCCAAGAGACCCAGTACTTC. This translates into CASSPDLTGTFQETQYF.

This clone appeared a few times. The chain carries TRBV7-9 and TRBJ1-5, with TRBD1 identical over 7 bases. This CDR3 spans 14 amino acids. Trimming took 2 bases from V and 7 from J; bases not matched to a gene: 5. The V gene's germline CDR1 is SEHNR and CDR2 FQNEAQ (reference sequence). The CDR3 sequence: CASSLTGEGQPQHF. DNA for the CDR3: TGTGCCAGCAGCTTAACAGGGGAGGGGCAGCCCCAGCATTTT.

This clone has a handful of counts. The chain employs TRBV5-4 and TRBJ2-3; D is undetermined. Between the trimmed V and J ends, which lost 3 bases and 5 bases, there was a span of 7 bases. Germline CDR1 reads SGHNT; CDR2 reads YYREEE (reference sequence). This CDR3 region has 12 residues. CDR3: CASSSKGDTQYF. CDR3 DNA sequence: TGTGCCAGCAGCTCCAAAGGAGATACGCAGTATTTT. The full variable domain, in which reference TRBV5-4 and TRBJ2-3 provide the parts outside the CDR3, is ETGVTQSPTHLIKTRGQQVTLRCSSQSGHNTVSWYQQALGQGPQFIFQYYREEENGRGNFPPRFSGLQFPNYSSELNVNALELDDSALYLCASSSKGDTQYFGPGTRLTVL.